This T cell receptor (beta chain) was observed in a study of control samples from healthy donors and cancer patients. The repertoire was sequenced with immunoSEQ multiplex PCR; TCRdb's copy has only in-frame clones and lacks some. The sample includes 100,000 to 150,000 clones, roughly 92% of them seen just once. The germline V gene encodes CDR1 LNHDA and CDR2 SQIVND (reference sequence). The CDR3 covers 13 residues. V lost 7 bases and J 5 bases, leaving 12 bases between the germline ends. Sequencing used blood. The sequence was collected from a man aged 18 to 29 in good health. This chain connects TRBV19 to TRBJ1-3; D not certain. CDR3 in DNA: TGTGCCAGTAAAGATGGCGGCAGAAACACCATATATTTT. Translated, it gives CASKDGGRNTIYF.